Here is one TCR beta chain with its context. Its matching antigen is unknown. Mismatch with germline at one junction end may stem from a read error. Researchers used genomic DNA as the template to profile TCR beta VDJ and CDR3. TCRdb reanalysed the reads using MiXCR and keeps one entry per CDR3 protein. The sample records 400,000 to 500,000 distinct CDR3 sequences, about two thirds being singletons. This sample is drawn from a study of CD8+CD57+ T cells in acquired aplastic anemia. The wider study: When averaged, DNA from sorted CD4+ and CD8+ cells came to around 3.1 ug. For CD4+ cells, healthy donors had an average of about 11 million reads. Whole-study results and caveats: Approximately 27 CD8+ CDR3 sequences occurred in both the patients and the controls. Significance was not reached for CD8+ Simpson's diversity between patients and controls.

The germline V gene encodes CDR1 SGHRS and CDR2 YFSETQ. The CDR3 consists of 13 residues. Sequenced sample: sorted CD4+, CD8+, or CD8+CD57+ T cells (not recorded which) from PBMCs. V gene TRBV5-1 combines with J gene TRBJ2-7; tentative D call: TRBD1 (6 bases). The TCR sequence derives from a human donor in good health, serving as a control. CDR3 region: CASSFGQSNEQYF. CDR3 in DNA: TGTGCCAGCAGCTTTGGACAGTCGAACGAGCAGTACTTC.